This T cell receptor beta chain was sequenced in a study of T cells in Graves' hyperthyroidism and ophthalmopathy (dated by TCRdb to between 2018 and 2021). About the full investigation: Peripheral blood was sampled at the time of initial diagnosis, prior to any treatment. The paper reports TCR Vbeta CDR3 sequencing of approximately 140 peripheral blood samples: 43 ophthalmopathy, roughly 74 hyperthyroidism and roughly 17 progressor patients. Whether ophthalmopathy could be predicted prospectively was tested in an independent validation cohort made up of some 20 hyperthyroidism patients plus 17 patients who later progressed to ophthalmopathy. Once sampling was done, hyperthyroidism patients were given methimazole at a starting dose of 30 mg daily, whereas ophthalmopathy patients were given high-dose intravenous methylprednisolone. TCR V-J signatures able to tell the groups apart were searched for in a discovery cohort of approximately 95 patients, of whom roughly 42 had Graves' ophthalmopathy and about 60 had stable Graves' hyperthyroidism. In addition, the study compared T-cell repertoires in thyroid tissue and in blood from 6 or 7 Graves' hyperthyroidism patients. For training and testing, the 100 or so patients in the discovery cohort were randomly divided in a 7:3 ratio.

Hyperthyroidism patients were newly diagnosed, with disease duration under 2 months, and aged 18 to 65 years. The study excluded patients with uncontrolled infections, other autoimmune diseases, pregnancy or lactation. Diagnoses were established on the basis of clinical symptoms, serum thyroxine and TRAb, thyroid ultrasound, and orbital computed tomography. Blood from progressor patients was drawn when they were first diagnosed with hyperthyroidism, before any ophthalmopathy symptoms appeared. Ficoll-Paque density gradient centrifugation was used to isolate PBMCs from about 9.4 ml of fresh peripheral blood. Progressor patients were defined as those initially diagnosed with Graves' hyperthyroidism in whom ophthalmopathy developed during follow-up. Total RNA was extracted using Trizol reagent, and RNA quality was assessed on an Agilent 2100 Bioanalyzer. The paper's findings and limits, for the study overall: In validation, the model predicted progression to ophthalmopathy with 55% to 71% sensitivity and 72% to 85% specificity, a median of about 6 months before onset. Most expanded thyroid clonotypes (frequency above 0.001) were also detected in blood, a finding suggesting that blood repertoires may reflect thyroid immune responses. Sample size was not statistically predetermined, and investigators were not blinded to group allocation. A model built on a 13 V-J signature distinguished ophthalmopathy from stable hyperthyroidism, reaching 87.88% sensitivity and about 81% specificity in cross-validation and 80%/75% in testing.

CDR1 and CDR2 (SEHNR, FQNEAQ) derive from the germline V gene (reference sequence). V is cut back by 5 bases and J by 3 bases, with 7 bases in the junction unmatched. Its CDR3 holds 15 amino acids, cysteine through phenylalanine. Only the CDR3 part of the read is kept: 45 bases, read in frame from the first base. The TCR beta CDR3 regions were amplified from RNA transcripts. The TCR CDR3 was subjected to a first round of RT-PCR using the HTBI primer set and the Qiagen OneStep RT-PCR kit. A second multiplex PCR round built the libraries, followed by size selection and purification. The libraries were sequenced on an Illumina HiSeq2000 using paired-end 100 bp reads. As for how the authors treated the data: SOAPnuke was used to process the raw data, throwing out any read that contained adapters or uncalled bases, had a mean Phred below 15, or lacked an exact constant-primer or identifier match. COPE v1.2.5 was used to merge high-quality paired reads, and clonotypes were defined as unique nucleotide sequences. Clonotypes were aligned to IMGT TRBV, TRBD and TRBJ reference segments using MiTCR v1.1. The analysis was restricted to V-J combinations with a frequency above 0.0001, which together covered 99.2% of the repertoires. The TCS score was defined as F50 (clonal expansion) divided by E x V (chaos), with BLOSUM62-based TCRdist calculated between CDR3 peptides within each V-J. Welch's t-statistics and random forest reduced roughly 530 V-J features to 13, which were used in a naive Bayes classifier (R e1071). Through fastp at Q25 and MiXCR, TCRdb rebuilt clones from the public reads, retaining in-frame beta chains. CDR3 protein sequences are deduplicated, and each keeps its most common genes and DNA. The V and J calls come from TCRdb's annotation, not from the publication. The sample has some 150,000 distinct CDR3 sequences on record, approximately 24% of them singletons. In total, the top ten clones hold about two thirds of the sample.

As regards this clonotype: It has no known antigen specificity. Base qualities were left out, and no much larger clone turns up one base away.

The rearranged segments are TRBV7-9 and TRBJ2-1, with 7 bases in between that match TRBD2. This TCR was sampled from a woman between 50 and 59 years old with Graves' hyperthyroidism that later progressed to Graves' ophthalmopathy. Sequencing was carried out using blood. The CDR3 corresponds to CASSVVRDYYNEQFF. The DNA sequence is given as TGTGCCAGCAGCGTGGTGCGGGACTACTACAATGAGCAGTTCTTC.